The table lists the clone carrying this TCR beta chain with a few counts. No antigen is known for it. The read stops 3 residues short of the end of the CDR3; the missing end is completed from the germline J gene. Looked up from germline, CDR1 is DFQATT and CDR2 is SNEGSKA (reference sequence). CDR3 length: 15 amino acids. The V and J ends lost 5 bases and 2 bases, in that order; junction bases with no gene match: 12. Assay used: immunoSEQ multiplex PCR; TCRdb lists only in-frame clones, some missing. In total the sample includes 25,000 to 30,000 clones, none of them seen once. This sample is part of a study of T cell clonality in common variable immunodeficiency. Findings and limits, study-wide: Reportedly, TCR beta sequences from common variable immunodeficiency showed fewer deletions and N-nucleotide insertions.

This TCR was recovered from a human donor with common variable immunodeficiency. This chain joins TRBV20-1 and TRBJ2-7; 7 bases line up with TRBD1. Sequencing was carried out using peripheral blood mononuclear cells. The CDR3 spells CSAANYRGMTYEQYF. The CDR3 DNA, read in part, is TGCAGTGCTGCCAACTACAGGGGAATGACCTACGAG.